Listed here are 17 T cell receptor beta chains from one sample, sequenced in a study of shared clonotypes between healthy human individuals. Some clones are missing from TCRdb's copy, which holds only in-frame ones; the method was immunoSEQ multiplex PCR. This table holds roughly 1,000,000 clones, 78% found once. The sample comprised memory CD4+ T cells from PBMCs. The subset is: CD45RA-negative fraction. The receptor set was obtained from a man between 18 and 35 years old in good health. Some clones in this sample may be carry-over from other donors' samples.

The CDR3 sequence: CASSLTGGADIQYF. The DNA for the CDR3 is TGTGCCAGCAGCTTAACAGGCGGGGCAGACATTCAGTACTTC. The genes are TRBV7-3 and TRBJ2-4; D is possibly TRBD2 (6 bases). V gave up 0 bases and J gave up 8 bases, with 11 bases separating them. The CDR3 length is 14 residues. Germline lookup yields CDR1 SGHTA and CDR2 FQGTGA.

V and J are TRBV19 and TRBJ2-3, with D tentatively TRBD2 (6 bases). Trimming left V 6 bases short and J 4 bases short, with 11 bases between. Looked up from germline, CDR1 is LNHDA and CDR2 is SQIVND (reference sequence). CDR3 size: 13 residues. Here the CDR3 reads CASSGSDADTQYF. The CDR3 DNA reads as TGTGCCAGTAGCGGGAGTGATGCAGATACGCAGTATTTT.

The gene calls are TRBV4-2 and TRBJ2-7; D might be TRBD1 (6 bases). V gave up 2 bases and J gave up 2 bases, with 19 bases separating them. In germline, CDR1 is LGHNA, CDR2 YNFKEQ. The CDR3 has 17 amino acids. CDR3 bases: TGTGCCAGCAGCCAACTCAGCGGACAGAGCGCTCCCTACGAGCAGTACTTC. Encoded protein: CASSQLSGQSAPYEQYF.

V usage is TRBV9 and J usage is TRBJ1-2; D is undetermined. The V gene lost 3 bases and the J gene lost 0 bases, with 15 bases spanning the gap. The germline gives CDR1 SGDLS, CDR2 YYNGEE. The CDR3 length is 16 residues. The CDR3 loop reads CASSAEGRDANYGYTF. In DNA, the CDR3 is TGTGCCAGCAGCGCCGAAGGCCGGGATGCTAACTATGGCTACACCTTC.

The chain couples TRBV19 to TRBJ2-5; a weak D match, TRBD2 (6 bases). The CDR3 spans 14 residues. Trimming took off 4 bases at V and 5 bases at J, with 14 bases between the two ends. Germline V gene data show CDR1 as LNHDA and CDR2 as SQIVND (reference sequence). CDR3 sequence reads: CASSNHGGDETQYF. As DNA, the CDR3 is TGTGCCAGTAGTAATCACGGAGGGGACGAGACCCAGTACTTC. Variable domain in full (rest from reference TRBV19 and TRBJ2-5): DGGITQSPKYLFRKEGQNVTLSCEQNLNHDAMYWYRQDPGQGLRLIYYSQIVNDFQKGDIAEGYSVSREKKESFPLTVTSAQKNPTAFYLCASSNHGGDETQYFGPGTRLLVL.

This clone has only a few counts. The V call is TRBV27, the J call TRBJ1-4; no reliable D call. V was shortened by 8 bases and J by 4 bases, with 5 bases between the two germline ends. The CDR3 has 11 residues. Per germline, CDR1 MNHEY and CDR2 SMNVEV (reference sequence). The CDR3 sequence is CASGFNEKLFF. As DNA, the CDR3 is TGTGCCAGCGGCTTTAATGAAAAACTGTTTTTT.

The DNA of the CDR3 is TGTGCCAGCACCTGGGAGGCTGAGCAGTTCTTC. This codes for CASTWEAEQFF. V gene TRBV5-4 combines with J gene TRBJ2-1, with D maybe TRBD2 (6 bases). V gave up 6 bases and J gave up 9 bases, with 10 bases separating them. CDR1 SGHNT and CDR2 YYREEE come from the germline V gene (reference sequence). The CDR3 loop spans 11 amino acids.

The rearrangement links TRBV4-2 to TRBJ2-7; 9 bases fit TRBD2. With 6 bases clipped from V and 6 bases from J, the junction kept 9 bases outside the gene matches. This CDR3 is 14 amino acids long. Per germline, CDR1 LGHNA and CDR2 YNFKEQ. CDR3 loop: CASRGGRASSEQYF. Written as DNA, the CDR3 is TGTGCCAGCAGGGGCGGGAGGGCCAGCAGCGAGCAGTACTTC.

The sample holds one count of this clone. The chain links TRBV10-3 to TRBJ1-2; D ambiguous. The CDR3 totals 13 residues. Trimming pared 0 bases from V and 3 bases from J, leaving 5 bases between. Germline CDR1 and CDR2: ENHRY and SYGVKD. The DNA for the CDR3 is TGTGCCATCAGTGAGTCCGGGTACTATGGCTACACCTTC. This translates into CAISESGYYGYTF.

The chain employs TRBV11-3 and TRBJ2-2; D may be TRBD2 (5 bases). CDR3 length: 15 residues. From germline, CDR1 is SGHNT and CDR2 YENEEA. V lost 6 bases, J lost 6 bases, and 17 bases lay in between. The CDR3 DNA reads TGTGCCAGCAGTCCCCTGGCGGGCGGGTCCGGGGAGCTGTTTTTT. This sequence encodes CASSPLAGGSGELFF. The full variable domain, completed using reference TRBV11-3 and TRBJ2-2, is EAGVVQSPRYKIIEKKQPVAFWCNPISGHNTLYWYLQNLGQGPELLIRYENEEAVDDSQLPKDRFSAERLKGVDSTLKIQPAELGDSAVYLCASSPLAGGSGELFFGEGSRLTVL.

The chain combines TRBV30 with TRBJ2-7, with D tentatively TRBD1 (5 bases). V was shortened by 1 base and J by 6 bases, with 13 bases between the two germline ends. Germline loops: CDR1 GTSNPN, CDR2 SVGIG (reference sequence). CDR3 size: 13 residues. The CDR3 DNA is TGTGCCTGGAGTGCCCTGGGGCCGTCCGAGCAGTACTTC. Its protein product is CAWSALGPSEQYF.

Regarding this clone: Different DNA sequences within this sample yield the same CDR3. J is TRBJ2-3 and V is TRBV18; D might be TRBD2 (5 bases). V was cut by 3 bases and J by 1 base, with 8 bases left in between. Germline lookup yields CDR1 KGHSH and CDR2 LQKENI. The CDR3 sequence is 14 residues long. CDR3 loop: CASSPLGGTDTQYF. The CDR3 DNA follows: TGTGCCAGCTCACCCTTGGGAGGCACAGATACGCAGTATTTT.

The chain combines TRBV5-1 with TRBJ2-3; D remains ambiguous. Trimming shortened V by 1 base and J by 0 bases, and 9 bases separated the two germline ends. CDR1 and CDR2 (germline): SGHRS, YFSETQ. The CDR3 totals 15 residues. CDR3 protein: CASSLYGVSTDTQYF. The CDR3 DNA follows: TGCGCCAGCAGCTTGTACGGTGTTAGCACAGATACGCAGTATTTT.

The V call is TRBV28, the J call TRBJ2-2; no definite D call. CDR3 length: 14 amino acids. Trimming pared 2 bases from V and 4 bases from J, leaving 8 bases between. Germline CDR1 and CDR2: MDHEN and SYDVKM. In nucleotides, the CDR3 is TGTGCCAGCAGTTTACACTCGAGCACCGGGGAGCTGTTTTTT. It yields the protein CASSLHSSTGELFF.

Of note for this clone: Other DNA sequences of this sample code for an identical CDR3. This rearrangement joins TRBV5-1 to TRBJ2-5, with 15 bases aligning to TRBD2. Germline V lookup: CDR1 SGHRS, CDR2 YFSETQ. There are 15 residues in the CDR3. V shed 4 bases and J 5 bases; nucleotides not matched to a gene: 3. For the CDR3, the DNA is TGCGCCAGCAGCCCCGGGACTAGCGGGGGGGAGACCCAGTACTTC. Translated: CASSPGTSGGETQYF.

This chain joins TRBV4-1 and TRBJ1-3, with D unresolved. The V gene's germline CDR1 is MGHRA and CDR2 YSYEKL. This CDR3 region has 17 residues. The V end was cut by 1 base, the J end by 2 bases, with 15 bases between. Written as DNA, the CDR3 is TGCGCCAGCAGCCAAGGGCCTTGGGGTCAGGCTGGAAACACCATATATTTT. Its translation: CASSQGPWGQAGNTIYF.

The rearrangement joins TRBV6-5 to TRBJ1-4; D unresolved. The CDR3 length is 13 residues. Germline V gene data show CDR1 as MNHEY and CDR2 as SVGAGI. Trimming took 2 bases from V and 8 from J, leaving 9 bases between them. The CDR3 loop reads CASSYRRKEKLFF. CDR3 DNA: TGTGCCAGCAGTTACCGAAGGAAAGAAAAACTGTTTTTT.